This T cell receptor beta chain is from a study of CD8+ T cells in alopecia areata. Study details: Tofacitinib therapy took 6 to 18 months; 6 months off drug came after. General observations from the study: Scalp clonality decreased significantly with tofacitinib, and so did expanded CD8+ clones among the top 100.

This sample's treatment: oral pan-JAK inhibitor, 5-10 mg twice daily. Extraction of RNA preceded its reverse transcription into cDNA, which served as the sequencing template. Profiled with immunoSEQ multiplex PCR; TCRdb holds only in-frame clones, not every one. Here the sample spans over 150,000 clones, 45% to 65% being singletons. This CDR3 spans 15 amino acids. Germline loops: CDR1 LGHNA, CDR2 YSLEER. Trimming removed 4 bases at V and 4 bases at J, with 17 bases between. As to this clone: The antigen remains unidentified.

This material consisted of CD4+ T cells sorted from blood, taken at week 4, from a patient treated with tofacitinib. The rearrangement uses TRBV4-3 and TRBJ2-7; D may match TRBD1 or TRBD2 (5 bases each). The clonotype originates from a human donor with alopecia areata. The CDR3 here is CASSLNRGPGYEQYF. CDR3 bases: TGCGCCAGCAGCCTCAACCGGGGCCCAGGGTACGAGCAGTACTTC.